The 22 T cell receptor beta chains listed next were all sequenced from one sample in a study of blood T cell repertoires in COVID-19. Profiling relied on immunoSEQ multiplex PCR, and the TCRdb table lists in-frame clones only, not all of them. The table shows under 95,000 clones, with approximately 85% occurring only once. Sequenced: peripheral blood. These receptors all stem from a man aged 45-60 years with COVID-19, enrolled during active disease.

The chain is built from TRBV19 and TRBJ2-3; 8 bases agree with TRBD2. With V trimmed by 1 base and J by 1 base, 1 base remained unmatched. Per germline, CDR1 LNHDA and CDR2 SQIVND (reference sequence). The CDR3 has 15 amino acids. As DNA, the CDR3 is TGTGCCAGTAGTATAGCACTAGCGGGCACAGATACGCAGTATTTT. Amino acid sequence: CASSIALAGTDTQYF.

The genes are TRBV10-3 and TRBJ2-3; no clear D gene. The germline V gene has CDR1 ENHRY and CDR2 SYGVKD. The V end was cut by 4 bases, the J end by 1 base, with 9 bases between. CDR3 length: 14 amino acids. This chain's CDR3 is CAISVASGTDTQYF. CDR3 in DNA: TGTGCCATCAGTGTTGCATCGGGCACAGATACGCAGTATTTT.

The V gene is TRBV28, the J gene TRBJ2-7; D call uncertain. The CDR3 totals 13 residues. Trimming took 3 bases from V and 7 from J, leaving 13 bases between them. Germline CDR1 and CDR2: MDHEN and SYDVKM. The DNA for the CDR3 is TGTGCCAGCAGTTTGGTGAGTCAGACTGAGCAGTACTTC. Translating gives CASSLVSQTEQYF.

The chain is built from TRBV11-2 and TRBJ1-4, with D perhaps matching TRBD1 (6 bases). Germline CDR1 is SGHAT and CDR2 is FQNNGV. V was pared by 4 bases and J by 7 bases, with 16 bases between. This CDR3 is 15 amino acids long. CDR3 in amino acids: CASSSRGAEGEKLFF. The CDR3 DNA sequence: TGTGCCAGCAGCTCCCGGGGGGCCGAGGGTGAAAAACTGTTTTTT.

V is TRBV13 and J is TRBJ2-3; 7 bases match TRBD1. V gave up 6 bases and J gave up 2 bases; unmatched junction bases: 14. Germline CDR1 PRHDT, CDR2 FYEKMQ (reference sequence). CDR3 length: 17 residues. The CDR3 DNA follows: TGTGCCAGCAGTACAAGGTTCGGACAGGAGCTCACAGATACGCAGTATTTT. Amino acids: CASSTRFGQELTDTQYF.

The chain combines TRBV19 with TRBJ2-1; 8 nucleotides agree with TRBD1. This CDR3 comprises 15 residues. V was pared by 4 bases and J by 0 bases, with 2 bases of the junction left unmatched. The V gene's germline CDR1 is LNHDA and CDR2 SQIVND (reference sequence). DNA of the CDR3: TGTGCCAGTAGTACCACAGGGGGCTCCTACAATGAGCAGTTCTTC. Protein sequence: CASSTTGGSYNEQFF.

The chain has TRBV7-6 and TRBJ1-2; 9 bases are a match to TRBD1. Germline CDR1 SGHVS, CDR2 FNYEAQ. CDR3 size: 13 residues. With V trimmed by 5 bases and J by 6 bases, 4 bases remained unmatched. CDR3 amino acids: CASSTGTGNGYTF. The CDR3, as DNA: TGTGCCAGCAGCACCGGGACAGGGAATGGCTACACCTTC.

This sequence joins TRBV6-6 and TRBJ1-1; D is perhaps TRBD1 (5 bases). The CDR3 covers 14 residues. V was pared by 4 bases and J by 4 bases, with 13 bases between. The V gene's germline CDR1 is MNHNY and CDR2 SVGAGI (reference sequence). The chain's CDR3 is CASSSTSGGTEAFF. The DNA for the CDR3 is TGTGCCAGCAGTTCCACCTCGGGGGGCACTGAAGCTTTCTTT.

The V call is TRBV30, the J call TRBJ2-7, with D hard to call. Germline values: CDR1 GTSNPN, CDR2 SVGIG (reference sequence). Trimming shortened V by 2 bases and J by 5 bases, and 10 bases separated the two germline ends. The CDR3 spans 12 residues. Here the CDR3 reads CAWSQNRDEQYF. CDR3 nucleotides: TGTGCCTGGAGTCAGAACCGGGACGAGCAGTACTTC.

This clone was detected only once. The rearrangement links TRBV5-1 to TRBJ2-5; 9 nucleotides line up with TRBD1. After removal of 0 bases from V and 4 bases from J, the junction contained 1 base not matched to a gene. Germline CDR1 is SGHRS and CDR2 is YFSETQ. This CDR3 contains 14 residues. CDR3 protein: CASSLDRGLETQYF. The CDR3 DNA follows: TGCGCCAGCAGCTTGGACAGGGGGCTAGAGACCCAGTACTTC.

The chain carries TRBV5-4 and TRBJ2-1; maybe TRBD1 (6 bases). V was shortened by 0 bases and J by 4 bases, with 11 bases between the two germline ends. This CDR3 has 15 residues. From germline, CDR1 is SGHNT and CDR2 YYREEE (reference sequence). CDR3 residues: CASSLARGGYNEQFF. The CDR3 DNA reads TGTGCCAGCAGCTTGGCCAGAGGGGGTTACAATGAGCAGTTCTTC.

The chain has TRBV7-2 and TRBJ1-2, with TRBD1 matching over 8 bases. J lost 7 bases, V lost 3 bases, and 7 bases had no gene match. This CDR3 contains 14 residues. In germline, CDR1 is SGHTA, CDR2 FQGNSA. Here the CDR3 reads CASSFGQGEGGYTF. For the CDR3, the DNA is TGTGCCAGCAGCTTCGGACAGGGAGAGGGTGGCTACACCTTC.

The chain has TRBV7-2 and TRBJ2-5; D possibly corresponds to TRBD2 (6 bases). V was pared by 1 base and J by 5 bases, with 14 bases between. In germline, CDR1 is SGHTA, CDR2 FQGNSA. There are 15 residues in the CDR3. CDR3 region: CASSLDIFRGETQYF. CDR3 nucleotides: TGTGCCAGCAGCTTAGACATTTTCCGGGGGGAGACCCAGTACTTC.

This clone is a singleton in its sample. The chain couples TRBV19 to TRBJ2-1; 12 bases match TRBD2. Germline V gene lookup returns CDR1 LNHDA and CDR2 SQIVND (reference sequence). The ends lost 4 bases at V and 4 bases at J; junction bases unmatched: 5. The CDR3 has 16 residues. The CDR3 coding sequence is TGTGCCAGTAGTAGACTAGCGGGAGAGGTGTACAATGAGCAGTTCTTC. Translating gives CASSRLAGEVYNEQFF.

The CDR3 nucleotides are TGTGCCAGCAGCCCCGGGACAGGGGGCATGGATACGCAGTATTTT. It yields the protein CASSPGTGGMDTQYF. The chain employs TRBV7-9 and TRBJ2-3; TRBD1 matches at 12 bases. The CDR3 is made up of 15 amino acids. After removal of 5 bases from V and 6 bases from J, the junction contained 6 bases not matched to a gene. Germline CDR1 SEHNR, CDR2 FQNEAQ (reference sequence).

CDR3 residues: CASTPRSHQPQHF. The CDR3 DNA reads as TGTGCCAGTACCCCCAGGTCCCATCAGCCCCAGCATTTT. V is TRBV19 and J is TRBJ1-5; D gene uncertain. V dropped 7 bases and J dropped 5 bases, with 12 bases sitting between them. Germline V gene sequence: CDR1 LNHDA, CDR2 SQIVND (reference sequence). This CDR3 spans 13 amino acids.

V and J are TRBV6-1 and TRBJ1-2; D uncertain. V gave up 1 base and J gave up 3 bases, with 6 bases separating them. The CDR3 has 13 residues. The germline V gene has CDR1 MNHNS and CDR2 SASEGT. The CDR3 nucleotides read TGTGCCAGCAGTGAAGGGGCTCACTATGGCTACACCTTC. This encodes CASSEGAHYGYTF.

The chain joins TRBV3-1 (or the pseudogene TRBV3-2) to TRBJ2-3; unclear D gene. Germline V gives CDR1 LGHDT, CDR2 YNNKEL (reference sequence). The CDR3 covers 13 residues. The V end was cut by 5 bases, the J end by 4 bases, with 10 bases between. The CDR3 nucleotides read TGTGCCAGCAGCGTGCGACTGGCAGATACGCAGTATTTT. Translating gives CASSVRLADTQYF.

The CDR3 reads CASSSHTGTVTYEQYF. As DNA, the CDR3 is TGCGCCAGCAGCTCCCATACCGGGACAGTTACCTACGAGCAGTACTTC. The rearrangement joins TRBV5-1 to TRBJ2-7, with 7 bases identical to TRBD1. CDR1 is SGHRS and CDR2 is YFSETQ in the germline V gene. V was clipped by 3 bases and J by 2 bases; unmatched bases: 11. The CDR3 sequence is 16 residues long.

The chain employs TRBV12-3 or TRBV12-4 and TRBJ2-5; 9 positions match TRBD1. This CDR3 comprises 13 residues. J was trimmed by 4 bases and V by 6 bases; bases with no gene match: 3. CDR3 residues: CASRTGGGETQYF. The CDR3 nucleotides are TGTGCCAGCAGAACAGGGGGCGGAGAGACCCAGTACTTC.

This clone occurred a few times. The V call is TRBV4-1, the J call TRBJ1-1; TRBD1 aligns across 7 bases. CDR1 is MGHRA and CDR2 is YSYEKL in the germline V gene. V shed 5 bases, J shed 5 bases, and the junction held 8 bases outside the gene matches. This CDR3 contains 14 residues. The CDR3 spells CASSSGQVVTEAFF. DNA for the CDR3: TGCGCCAGCAGCTCCGGACAGGTAGTAACTGAAGCTTTCTTT.

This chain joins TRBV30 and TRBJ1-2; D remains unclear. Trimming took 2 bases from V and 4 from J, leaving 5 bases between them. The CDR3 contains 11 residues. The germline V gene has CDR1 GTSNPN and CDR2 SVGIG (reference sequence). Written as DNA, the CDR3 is TGTGCCTGGAGTAATAGCTATGGCTACACCTTC. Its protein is CAWSNSYGYTF.